This paragraph reports one T cell receptor (beta chain). What it binds is unknown. V gave up 1 base and J gave up 8 bases, with 8 bases separating them. The CDR3 extends over 12 amino acids. Germline V CDR1 and CDR2: MNHNS, SASEGT. These data originate in a study of graft-versus-host responses after intestinal transplantation. Across the whole study: All recipients were given anti-thymocyte globulin induction, and tacrolimus and steroids were then administered for three to four years.

The protocol was immunoSEQ multiplex PCR, while the TCRdb copy is restricted to in-frame clones and leaves out a portion. The repertoire has about 39,000 clones, 89% of them found once; the top ten carry approximately 7.1%. Study-wide results and limits: Declining HvG levels early post-transplant were linked to peak circulating GvH clone levels. The marrow of recipients harbored GvH clones, and ileum or blood showed some of them first. Across patients carrying graft-donor T cell macrochimerism, allografts held high graft-versus-host to host-versus-graft clonal ratios.

The chain carries TRBV6-1 and TRBJ1-2; D remains unclear. The TCR was taken from a human patient who received an intestinal transplant, so some T cells may come from the graft donor. The starting material was PBMCs, obtained less than 280 days after transplant. For the CDR3, the DNA is TGTGCCAGCAGTGAAGGGGCGCGGGGCTACACCTTC. It translates to CASSEGARGYTF.